These T cell receptor beta chains were read from a single sample in a study of blood T cells in healthy people across ages. TCRdb itself ran the 5' RACE reads through MiXCR, one entry per CDR3 protein. The sample lists hundreds of thousands of distinct CDR3 sequences, about half seen once, with 25% to 35% in the top ten. Sequencing was performed on blood. These receptors came from an older woman in good health. CDR3s include the opening cysteine and the closing phenylalanine or tryptophan. The order of the fields is CDR3 length, V gene, D gene, J gene, clone size, CDR3 protein, CDR3 DNA. D genes are given only for firm matches. Clone size is stated in some rows and not others, as once, few, many or a class when expanded.

11	TRBV7-9	-	TRBJ2-1	few	CASRQYNEQFF	TGTGCCAGCAGGCAGTACAATGAGCAGTTCTTC
17	TRBV7-2	TRBD1	TRBJ2-1	few	CASRRRVGTGGYNEQFF	TGTGCCAGCAGACGAAGGGTTGGGACAGGGGGGTACAATGAGCAGTTCTTC
12	TRBV20-1	-	TRBJ2-7	-	CSAAVDSYEQYF	TGCAGTGCTGCAGTGGACTCCTACGAGCAGTACTTC
14	TRBV10-3	TRBD1	TRBJ1-2	-	CAISPGQGNYGYTF	TGTGCCATCAGTCCGGGACAGGGAAACTATGGCTACACCTTC
18	TRBV7-2	-	TRBJ2-1	few	CASSLSSQALYSYNEQFF	TGTGCCAGCAGCTTATCGTCCCAGGCCCTCTACTCCTACAATGAGCAGTTCTTC
15	TRBV5-4	TRBD2	TRBJ2-7	-	CASTPGLAEAYEQYF	TGTGCCAGCACCCCTGGACTAGCGGAAGCCTACGAGCAGTACTTC
11	TRBV3-1	-	TRBJ2-7	-	CASSQMAEQYF	TGTGCCAGCAGCCAAATGGCCGAGCAGTACTTC
15	TRBV28	-	TRBJ1-5	-	CASSLSIGDNQPQHF	TGTGCCAGCAGTCTCTCGATTGGGGACAATCAGCCCCAGCATTTT
12	TRBV7-2	-	TRBJ2-7	-	CASSRNLYEQYF	TGTGCCAGCAGCCGAAATCTCTACGAGCAGTACTTC
14	TRBV20-1	-	TRBJ1-4	-	CSARDRWGNEKLFF	TGCAGTGCTAGAGATCGGTGGGGGAATGAAAAACTGTTTTTT
14	TRBV29-1	-	TRBJ2-1	-	CSVEDLRDLNEQFF	TGCAGCGTTGAAGACCTTAGGGACTTGAATGAGCAGTTCTTC
15	TRBV29-1	-	TRBJ2-2	-	CSVQKNTANTGELFF	TGCAGCGTACAGAAGAATACCGCGAACACCGGGGAGCTGTTTTTT
14	TRBV12-5	-	TRBJ2-6	-	CASGLGGGANVLTF	TGTGCTAGTGGTTTGGGTGGTGGGGCCAACGTCCTGACTTTC
15	TRBV9	TRBD2	TRBJ2-5	few	CASSGPLAGDETQYF	TGTGCCAGCAGCGGCCCGCTAGCGGGAGACGAGACCCAGTACTTC
13	TRBV5-6	-	TRBJ2-1	-	CASSPDHRNEQFF	TGTGCCAGCAGCCCAGACCACCGCAATGAGCAGTTCTTC
13	TRBV7-2	TRBD1	TRBJ2-7	few	CASGDRQNYEQYF	TGTGCCAGCGGGGACAGGCAAAACTACGAGCAGTACTTC
15	TRBV7-2	-	TRBJ2-7	few	CASSRGGRPTYEQYF	TGTGCCAGCAGCCGAGGAGGGCGGCCCACCTACGAGCAGTACTTC
12	TRBV5-1	-	TRBJ2-1	-	CASSSLSGGEFF	TGCGCCAGCAGCTCTCTGAGCGGTGGTGAGTTCTTC
13	TRBV10-3	-	TRBJ2-1	-	CAISESDRPEQFF	TGTGCCATCAGTGAGTCTGACAGGCCGGAGCAGTTCTTC
13	TRBV20-1	-	TRBJ1-1	-	CSARSGLRTEAFF	TGCAGTGCTAGGTCAGGGTTGCGAACTGAAGCTTTCTTT
14	TRBV20-1	TRBD2	TRBJ2-7	few	CSARDRRESYEQYF	TGCAGTGCTAGAGATCGGCGGGAGTCGTACGAGCAGTACTTC
16	TRBV5-8	-	TRBJ2-5	few	CASSLGRAATGETQYF	TGTGCCAGCAGCTTGGGAAGAGCGGCAACGGGGGAGACCCAGTACTTC
17	TRBV4-3	-	TRBJ1-6	few	CASSQHRTGTINSPLHF	TGCGCCAGCAGCCAACATCGAACCGGGACAATCAATTCACCCCTCCACTTT
14	TRBV12-3/TRBV12-4	-	TRBJ1-2	-	CASTLAGAGYGYTF	TGTGCCAGCACTCTCGCGGGCGCGGGCTATGGCTACACCTTC
14	TRBV15	-	TRBJ2-7	-	CATSRDKGTYERYF	TGTGCCACCAGCAGAGATAAGGGGACCTACGAGCGGTACTTC
15	TRBV4-2	-	TRBJ2-3	-	CASSQEVGVGNTQYF	TGTGCCAGCAGCCAAGAGGTCGGGGTAGGAAATACGCAGTATTTT
13	TRBV29-1	TRBD2	TRBJ2-1	-	CSAGTSGPNEQFF	TGCAGCGCGGGGACTAGCGGACCCAATGAGCAGTTCTTC
15	TRBV24-1	-	TRBJ2-1	-	CATSDSAASYNEQFF	TGTGCCACCAGTGATTCGGCGGCCTCCTACAATGAGCAGTTCTTC
13	TRBV11-3	-	TRBJ2-2	-	CASSLHNTGELFF	TGTGCCAGCAGCCTACACAACACCGGGGAGCTGTTTTTT
14	TRBV28	TRBD2	TRBJ2-3	many	CASSHSGRPDTQYF	TGTGCCAGCAGTCATAGCGGGAGGCCGGATACGCAGTATTTT
13	TRBV27	-	TRBJ2-7	-	CASSFNPGYEQYF	TGTGCCAGCAGTTTTAACCCAGGATACGAGCAGTACTTC
15	TRBV4-3	-	TRBJ1-4	-	CASSQDDRFNEKLFF	TGCGCCAGCAGCCAAGACGACAGGTTTAATGAAAAACTGTTTTTT
16	TRBV5-6	TRBD1	TRBJ1-5	-	CASSLGQGNSNQPQHF	TGTGCCAGCAGCCTAGGACAGGGCAATAGCAATCAGCCCCAGCATTTT
16	TRBV27	TRBD2	TRBJ2-7	-	CASRQASKREGYEQYF	TGTGCCAGCCGACAGGCATCAAAGCGGGAGGGCTACGAGCAGTACTTC
14	TRBV6-2/TRBV6-3	-	TRBJ2-5	-	CASSYGTSIREQYF	TGTGCCAGCAGTTACGGGACCAGTATTAGGGAGCAGTACTTC
16	TRBV9	-	TRBJ2-1	few	CASSVGGISSYNEQFF	TGTGCCAGCAGCGTAGGCGGGATAAGCTCCTACAATGAGCAGTTCTTC
14	TRBV27	TRBD1	TRBJ2-1	few	CASRSGQGRTEQFF	TGTGCCAGCAGGAGTGGACAGGGTCGTACTGAGCAGTTCTTC
16	TRBV20-1	-	TRBJ2-1	-	CSARDYSGSSYNEQFF	TGCAGTGCTAGAGATTACAGCGGTAGCTCCTACAATGAGCAGTTCTTC
16	TRBV20-1	-	TRBJ2-3	few	CSASPLTFANTDTQYF	TGCAGTGCTAGCCCCCTTACCTTTGCGAACACAGATACGCAGTATTTT
13	TRBV24-1	-	TRBJ1-4	once	CATSTATNEKLFF	TGTGCCACCAGTACAGCAACTAATGAAAAACTGTTTTTT
16	TRBV18	-	TRBJ2-5	-	CASSPLSTGNQETQYF	TGTGCCAGCTCACCCCTATCGACAGGAAACCAAGAGACCCAGTACTTC
13	TRBV12-3/TRBV12-4	-	TRBJ1-2	-	CASSLFTGYGYTF	TGTGCCAGCAGTTTATTTACGGGTTATGGCTACACCTTC
14	TRBV2	TRBD1	TRBJ2-7	-	CASSGGTGNYEQYF	TGTGCCAGCAGTGGGGGGACAGGGAACTACGAGCAGTACTTC
15	TRBV4-3	TRBD2	TRBJ2-3	few	CASSQDGLAGDTQYF	TGCGCCAGCAGCCAAGATGGGCTAGCGGGGGATACGCAGTATTTT
13	TRBV15	-	TRBJ1-4	-	CATSTGLPRKLFF	TGTGCCACCTCCACCGGGCTCCCGAGGAAACTGTTTTTT
13	TRBV7-3	TRBD2	TRBJ2-1	-	CASSLGGRSEQFF	TGTGCCAGCAGCTTAGGCGGGAGGAGTGAGCAGTTCTTC
13	TRBV27	TRBD1	TRBJ2-7	few	CASSTGTGYEQYF	TGTGCCAGCTCCACCGGGACAGGTTACGAGCAGTACTTC
14	TRBV12-3/TRBV12-4	TRBD1	TRBJ1-1	-	CASRAGGTARRAFF	TGTGCCAGCAGGGCCGGAGGGACAGCCAGGAGAGCTTTCTTT
16	TRBV4-1	-	TRBJ1-2	-	CASSQDPMGWAYGYTF	TGCGCCAGCAGCCAAGATCCGATGGGGTGGGCCTATGGCTACACCTTC
14	TRBV7-2	-	TRBJ1-2	-	CASSLGAITHGYTF	TGTGCCAGCAGCTTAGGTGCCATCACCCATGGCTACACCTTC
16	TRBV12-3/TRBV12-4	TRBD2	TRBJ2-5	-	CASSLVSGSLYNEQYF	TGTGCCAGCAGTTTAGTTAGCGGGAGTCTCTACAATGAGCAGTACTTC
15	TRBV20-1	TRBD2	TRBJ2-3	-	CSVPPSGGSHHTQYF	TGCAGTGTTCCCCCCTCCGGCGGGAGTCACCATACGCAGTATTTT
13	TRBV28	TRBD1	TRBJ2-1	-	CASSQGQLYEQFF	TGTGCCAGCAGCCAGGGACAGCTTTACGAGCAGTTCTTC
14	TRBV7-9	-	TRBJ2-5	-	CASSSSDSDETQYF	TGTGCCAGCAGCTCCTCGGACTCGGATGAGACCCAGTACTTC
14	TRBV3-1	-	TRBJ2-1	-	CASSQEAAVGEQFF	TGTGCCAGCAGCCAAGAGGCAGCCGTCGGCGAGCAGTTCTTC
14	TRBV4-3	TRBD1	TRBJ2-1	few	CASSHPGQGGEQFF	TGCGCCAGCAGCCACCCCGGACAGGGTGGTGAGCAGTTCTTC
16	TRBV11-2	-	TRBJ1-1	-	CASSSTFDGMNTEAFF	TGTGCCAGCAGCTCGACCTTTGACGGGATGAACACTGAAGCTTTCTTT
15	TRBV9	TRBD2	TRBJ2-2	-	CASSAAASGTGELFF	TGTGCCAGCAGCGCCGCGGCTAGCGGGACCGGGGAGCTGTTTTTT
14	TRBV29-1	TRBD1	TRBJ2-1	-	CSVERQGAYNEQFF	TGCAGCGTTGAGAGACAGGGGGCATACAATGAGCAGTTCTTC